Listed here are 26 T cell receptor beta chains from one sample, sequenced in a study of graft-versus-host responses after intestinal transplantation. Libraries were prepared by immunoSEQ multiplex PCR; TCRdb keeps only in-frame clonotypes and omits some of them. The data hold approximately 58,000 clones, with 85% to 90% observed a single time. This specimen was PBMCs, taken 26 days after transplant. These receptors were collected from a human patient who received an intestinal transplant, so some T cells may come from the graft donor.

The chain has TRBV19 and TRBJ1-5; D unresolved. CDR3 length: 12 amino acids. Germline V lookup: CDR1 LNHDA, CDR2 SQIVND (reference sequence). V lost 6 bases to trimming and J lost 5 bases, with 8 bases between them. The CDR3 bases are TGTGCCAGTAGGGAGAGAGATCAGCCCCAGCATTTT. Residues: CASRERDQPQHF.

The rearrangement links TRBV7-9 to TRBJ2-5, with D possibly being TRBD1 (5 bases). Germline V gene sequence: CDR1 SEHNR, CDR2 FQNEAQ (reference sequence). The CDR3 covers 14 residues. V gave up 1 base and J gave up 6 bases, with 12 bases separating them. In DNA form, the CDR3 reads TGTGCCAGCAGCTTAGTTCAGGGTATTCAGACCCAGTACTTC. Translated, it gives CASSLVQGIQTQYF.

The chain carries TRBV18 and TRBJ2-5; TRBD1 matches at 7 bases. V was clipped by 2 bases and J by 3 bases; unmatched bases: 3. In germline, CDR1 is KGHSH, CDR2 LQKENI. The CDR3 has 14 amino acids. CDR3 sequence: CASSPSGTEETQYF. CDR3 bases: TGTGCCAGCTCACCATCCGGGACAGAAGAGACCCAGTACTTC.

This clone was seen more than once but under ten times. This chain links TRBV7-9 with TRBJ2-7; 10 positions match TRBD1. This CDR3 region has 14 residues. V lost 5 bases and J lost 4; bases outside the gene matches: 5. The V gene's germline CDR1 is SEHNR and CDR2 FQNEAQ (reference sequence). CDR3 nucleotides: TGTGCCAGCAGCCCGGGACAGGGGTATTACGAGCAGTACTTC. It translates to CASSPGQGYYEQYF.

The V gene is TRBV2, the J gene TRBJ2-7, with 7 positions matching TRBD2. This CDR3 contains 14 residues. Germline V gene sequence: CDR1 SNHLY, CDR2 FYNNEI. V shed 2 bases, J shed 3 bases, and the junction held 4 bases outside the gene matches. The CDR3 DNA sequence: TGTGCCAGCAGTGAAACCCGGGGGGTCTACGAGCAGTACGTC. Amino acids: CASSETRGVYEQYV.

The chain joins TRBV2 to TRBJ2-1, with a possible D match to TRBD1 (5 bases). Looked up from germline, CDR1 is SNHLY and CDR2 is FYNNEI. The CDR3 is 15 amino acids. With 10 bases removed from V and 2 bases from J, the gap between germline ends came to 18 bases. CDR3 loop: CAITKQVPTYNEQFF. The CDR3 region has the DNA TGTGCCATCACGAAACAGGTGCCAACCTACAATGAGCAGTTCTTC.

This chain joins TRBV10-1 and TRBJ2-1, with TRBD1 identical over 11 bases. This CDR3 comprises 16 residues. Germline CDR1 reads WNHNN; CDR2 reads SYGVQD (reference sequence). V shed 3 bases and J 7 bases; nucleotides not matched to a gene: 8. CDR3 nucleotides: TGCGCCAGCAGTGACTCCGGACAGGGGGCTCTGAATGAGCAGTTCTTC. It translates to CASSDSGQGALNEQFF.

This rearrangement joins TRBV4-1 to TRBJ2-7; TRBD1 might be the D (5 bases). Germline-derived CDR1 and CDR2 are MGHRA and YSYEKL. V was cut by 1 base and J by 3 bases, with 13 bases left in between. This CDR3 has 15 amino acids. This CDR3 reads CASSQAMGLDYEQYF. In DNA, the CDR3 is TGCGCCAGCAGCCAAGCTATGGGGCTAGACTACGAGCAGTACTTC.

The CDR3 loop reads CASSIVWTGEANAARGTEAFF. CDR3 nucleotide sequence: TGTGCCAGTAGTATAGTGTGGACAGGGGAGGCCAATGCGGCCCGGGGCACTGAAGCTTTCTTT. The chain recombines TRBV19 with TRBJ1-1; 9 bases agree with TRBD1. After removal of 1 base from V and 4 bases from J, the junction contained 22 bases not matched to a gene. Germline values: CDR1 LNHDA, CDR2 SQIVND (reference sequence). The CDR3 runs to 21 residues. Based on the CDR3 plus reference TRBV19 and TRBJ1-1, the full variable domain is DGGITQSPKYLFRKEGQNVTLSCEQNLNHDAMYWYRQDPGQGLRLIYYSQIVNDFQKGDIAEGYSVSREKKESFPLTVTSAQKNPTAFYLCASSIVWTGEANAARGTEAFFGQGTRLTVV.

The chain combines TRBV4-2 with TRBJ2-5; 15 bases fit TRBD2. V lost 3 bases and J lost 0; bases outside the gene matches: 2. Germline CDR1 reads LGHNA; CDR2 reads YNFKEQ. The CDR3 length is 17 residues. The CDR3 coding sequence is TGTGCCAGCAGCCAGGGACTAGCGGGGGGAAACCAAGAGACCCAGTACTTC. Amino acid sequence: CASSQGLAGGNQETQYF.

This clone turned up a few times. The chain recombines TRBV4-3 with TRBJ2-2; 9 bases are a match to TRBD1. The CDR3 spans 14 residues. The V gene's germline CDR1 is LGHNA and CDR2 YSLEER. Trimming took 5 bases from V and 6 from J; bases not matched to a gene: 4. As DNA, the CDR3 is TGCGCCAGCAGCGGAGGGGACAGGGCCGGGGAGCTGTTTTTT. This sequence encodes CASSGGDRAGELFF.

V gene TRBV19 combines with J gene TRBJ2-2, with 7 nucleotides matching TRBD1. Germline loops: CDR1 LNHDA, CDR2 SQIVND (reference sequence). Germline trimming cut 6 bases from V and 1 base from J; bases unmatched to any gene: 2. The CDR3 is 14 amino acids. CDR3 sequence reads: CASRRQGNTGELFF. The CDR3 DNA follows: TGTGCCAGTAGAAGACAGGGGAACACCGGGGAGCTGTTTTTT.

CDR3: CASSLAVQDGDSTDTQYF. CDR3 bases: TGTGCCAGCAGCTTAGCCGTACAGGATGGGGATAGCACAGATACGCAGTATTTT. This rearrangement joins TRBV11-1 to TRBJ2-3; possibly TRBD1 for D (5 bases). V lost 0 bases and J lost 0, with 16 bases in between. Looked up from germline, CDR1 is SGHAT and CDR2 is FQDESV (reference sequence). The CDR3 runs 18 residues.

This chain uses TRBV5-1 with TRBJ1-2; no reliable D call. Trimming cost V 0 bases and J 4 bases, with 16 bases left between them. Germline V gene data show CDR1 as SGHRS and CDR2 as YFSETQ. This CDR3 is 16 amino acids long. The CDR3 DNA follows: TGCGCCAGCAGCTTGGTGGAGCGAGGATTTCCCTATGGCTACACCTTC. Its protein product is CASSLVERGFPYGYTF.

The CDR3 coding sequence is TGTGCCAGCAGTTTATATGGGACAGGGGGCCCAGGGCAACCCCTCCACTTT. It encodes CASSLYGTGGPGQPLHF. The chain links TRBV27 to TRBJ1-6, with TRBD1 identical over 12 bases. This CDR3 has 17 residues. CDR1 and CDR2 (germline): MNHEY, SMNVEV (reference sequence). J gave up 12 bases and V 1 base, and 10 bases lay outside the gene matches.

V gene TRBV5-1 combines with J gene TRBJ2-1; 7 nucleotides match TRBD2. Germline lookup yields CDR1 SGHRS and CDR2 YFSETQ. CDR3 length: 14 residues. Trimming removed 5 bases from V and 1 base from J; junction bases left unmatched: 3. CDR3 amino acids: CASRNSGSYNEQFF. CDR3 in DNA: TGCGCCAGCAGAAATAGCGGGTCCTACAATGAGCAGTTCTTC.

The J gene is TRBJ1-2, the V gene TRBV4-2; no reliable D call. Germline V lookup: CDR1 LGHNA, CDR2 YNFKEQ. Trimming removed 4 bases at V and 6 bases at J, with 15 bases between. CDR3 length: 14 amino acids. The CDR3 protein is CASSPLRESDGYTF. The CDR3 DNA is TGTGCCAGCAGCCCTCTTCGGGAAAGCGATGGCTACACCTTC.

The V gene is TRBV18, the J gene TRBJ1-6; the match to TRBD1 covers 8 bases. V gave up 1 base and J gave up 6 bases; unmatched junction bases: 5. The CDR3 is 16 amino acids. The germline V gene has CDR1 KGHSH and CDR2 LQKENI. In DNA, the CDR3 is TGTGCCAGCTCACCACTTCCGGACAGGGTTAATTCACCCCTCCACTTT. Protein product: CASSPLPDRVNSPLHF.

The CDR3: CASSLGLRGGNEQFF. The CDR3 DNA is TGTGCCAGCAGCTTGGGGTTGCGGGGGGGTAATGAGCAGTTCTTC. The J gene is TRBJ2-1, the V gene TRBV5-4, with 9 bases that match TRBD2. CDR3 length: 15 residues. With 0 bases clipped from V and 7 bases from J, the junction kept 5 bases outside the gene matches. CDR1 and CDR2 from the germline V gene are SGHNT and YYREEE (reference sequence). Complete variable domain (other parts from reference TRBV5-4 and TRBJ2-1): ETGVTQSPTHLIKTRGQQVTLRCSSQSGHNTVSWYQQALGQGPQFIFQYYREEENGRGNFPPRFSGLQFPNYSSELNVNALELDDSALYLCASSLGLRGGNEQFFGPGTRLTVL.

The chain couples TRBV9 to TRBJ1-1; 7 bases match TRBD1. This CDR3 has 13 amino acids. Losses at the gene ends were 6 bases for V and 5 bases for J; bases not matched to a gene: 7. Germline lookup yields CDR1 SGDLS and CDR2 YYNGEE. This chain's CDR3 is CASTPTGDTEAFF. In DNA, the CDR3 is TGTGCCAGCACCCCTACAGGGGATACTGAAGCTTTCTTT.

The V call is TRBV27, the J call TRBJ1-5; D may be TRBD1 (6 bases). The V end lost 8 bases, the J end lost 4 bases, and 15 bases lay between the germline ends. Germline V gives CDR1 MNHEY, CDR2 SMNVEV (reference sequence). CDR3 length equals 14 residues. CDR3 DNA: TGTGCCAGCCGACCGGACAGTGAGAATCAGCCCCAGCATTTT. Protein: CASRPDSENQPQHF.

The rearrangement uses TRBV6-1 and TRBJ2-7; 9 bases fit TRBD2. CDR1 and CDR2 from the germline V gene are MNHNS and SASEGT. Unmatched junction bases numbered 6, after V lost 6 bases and J lost 3 bases. The CDR3 is 14 amino acids. The CDR3 DNA is TGTGCCAGCAGCTCTAGCGGGGTTAACTACGAGCAGTACTTC. It specifies CASSSSGVNYEQYF.

The CDR3 nucleotides read TGTGCCAGCAGTTATACGGAGGCCTCCACTGAAGCTTTCTTT. This encodes CASSYTEASTEAFF. The chain uses TRBV6-5 and TRBJ1-1, with no clear D. The CDR3 spans 14 residues. The V end was cut by 3 bases, the J end by 4 bases, with 12 bases between. Germline V CDR1 and CDR2: MNHEY, SVGAGI.

This chain joins TRBV11-1 and TRBJ2-1, with TRBD1 matching 7 bases. Germline CDR1 is SGHAT and CDR2 is FQDESV (reference sequence). This CDR3 contains 15 residues. The trim removed 3 bases at V and 8 bases at J, leaving 10 bases unmatched. For the CDR3, the DNA is TGTGCCAGCAGCTTTAACAGGGGTTATAGTTATGAGCAGTTCTTC. This gives the protein CASSFNRGYSYEQFF.

V is TRBV7-9 and J is TRBJ2-7; perhaps TRBD1 as D (5 bases). Germline CDR1 is SEHNR and CDR2 is FQNEAQ (reference sequence). Trimming pared 2 bases from V and 2 bases from J, leaving 7 bases between. CDR3 length: 13 residues. This CDR3 is CASSLLQAYEQYF. The CDR3 region has the DNA TGTGCCAGCAGCTTATTACAGGCCTACGAGCAGTACTTC.

In its sample, this clone was seen once. The chain employs TRBV25-1 and TRBJ2-2; a weak D match, TRBD2 (5 bases). V was trimmed by 4 bases and J by 5 bases, leaving 8 bases between them. The CDR3 contains 13 residues. Germline CDR1 is MGHDK and CDR2 is SYGVNS. The CDR3 sequence is CASSVSGTGELFF. DNA of the CDR3: TGTGCCAGCAGTGTATCGGGGACCGGGGAGCTGTTTTTT.